Listed below are T cell receptor beta chains from one sample, sequenced in a study of shared clonotypes between healthy human individuals. The method was immunoSEQ multiplex PCR; TCRdb's version includes in-frame clones alone and lacks a portion of them. The sample holds a few hundred thousand clones, 95% seen once. Sequenced sample: naive CD8+ T cells sorted from blood. These receptors all come from a woman in her twenties or thirties in good health. The CDR3 runs from the conserved cysteine through the conserved F or W. D genes are given only for firm matches. The size entry is marked missing in some rows and otherwise reads once, few, many or a size class.

D	J	V	size	DNA	CDR3
TRBD2	TRBJ2-7	TRBV4-1	NA	TGCGCCAGCAGCCAAGTAGCGGGAGGGGTCGACGAGCAGTACTTC	CASSQVAGGVDEQYF
TRBD1	TRBJ1-2	TRBV13	NA	TGTGCCAGCAGCTTCGGGGACAGGGGGTCGCGTGGCTACACCTTC	CASSFGDRGSRGYTF
NA	TRBJ2-7	TRBV7-9	NA	TGTGCCAGCAGCTTAGAGGGGTTCCAGCCCGGCGAGCAGTACTTC	CASSLEGFQPGEQYF
TRBD1	TRBJ2-7	TRBV27	NA	TGTGCCAGCAGTCAACGGACAGGGCAGAGCTCCTACGAGCAGTACTTC	CASSQRTGQSSYEQYF
NA	TRBJ2-7	TRBV5-6	NA	TGTGCCAGCAGCTTGGCAGGATTGAGCTCCTACGAGCAGTACTTC	CASSLAGLSSYEQYF
NA	TRBJ2-7	TRBV5-4	once	TGTGCCAGCAGCTTGGGTATAACCTACGAGCAGTACTTC	CASSLGITYEQYF
TRBD2	TRBJ2-1	TRBV7-9	NA	TGTGCCAGCTTCGGGACTAGCGGAGTCCACTACAATGAGCAGTTCTTC	CASFGTSGVHYNEQFF
NA	TRBJ1-1	TRBV10-2	NA	TGCGCCAGCAGTGATGGGGGACTGACTGAAGCTTTCTTT	CASSDGGLTEAFF
NA	TRBJ2-7	TRBV27	NA	TGTGCCAGCAGTTTGGCACCGCCACGCTCCTACGAGCAGTACTTC	CASSLAPPRSYEQYF
NA	TRBJ2-5	TRBV2	once	TGTGCCAGCGGTAGGACAGCCCAAGAGACCCAGTACTTC	CASGRTAQETQYF
TRBD2	TRBJ2-5	TRBV11-1	NA	TGTGCCAGCAGCTTGCGCGCGTCTAGCGGGCAAGAGACCCAGTACTTC	CASSLRASSGQETQYF
TRBD1	TRBJ2-1	TRBV27	once	TGTGCCAGCAGTGAACGGGACAGCTCCTACAATGAGCAGTTCTTC	CASSERDSSYNEQFF
NA	TRBJ2-1	TRBV6-5	NA	TGTGCCAGCAGTTACTCAGGGGGCTCCTACAATGAGCAGTTCTTC	CASSYSGGSYNEQFF
NA	TRBJ1-1	TRBV4-1	few	TGCGCCAGCAGCCAAGACCCCAGGGACACTGAAGCTTTCTTT	CASSQDPRDTEAFF
NA	TRBJ2-1	TRBV27	NA	TGTGCCAGCAGCTCCGGGTTGCGCGCCGGGAATGAGCAGTTCTTC	CASSSGLRAGNEQFF
TRBD1	TRBJ1-6	TRBV28	NA	TGTGCCAGCAGTGGAGCCGGGACAGGGGTCTCACCCCTCCACTTT	CASSGAGTGVSPLHF
TRBD2	TRBJ2-7	TRBV27	once	TGTGCCAGCACCCACATAGCGGGTTTTTTCCACGAGCAGTACTTC	CASTHIAGFFHEQYF
NA	TRBJ2-2	TRBV7-8	NA	TGTGCCAGCCGCCAGACAGAGATCAACACCGGGGAGCTGTTTTTT	CASRQTEINTGELFF
NA	TRBJ1-5	TRBV12-2	NA	TGTGCAAGTCGCTTGGAAAGGGAAAAACGTCAGCCCCAGCATTTT	CASRLEREKRQPQHF
NA	TRBJ1-2	TRBV21-1	NA	TGTGCCAGCAGCGGACAGCTCTTTGGCTATGGCTACACCTTC	CASSGQLFGYGYTF
TRBD2	TRBJ2-7	TRBV7-9	NA	TGTGCCAGCAGCTTAGCTCTAGCGGGAGGGCCTTCGGACGAGCAGTACTTC	CASSLALAGGPSDEQYF
NA	TRBJ2-1	TRBV28	NA	TGTGCCAGCAGTATTGACAGTCCTGAGCAGTTCTTC	CASSIDSPEQFF
TRBD1	TRBJ2-3	TRBV6-4	NA	TGTGCCAGCAGTGGGACAGGCTCGGTCACAGATACGCAGTATTTT	CASSGTGSVTDTQYF
NA	TRBJ2-7	TRBV11-2	NA	TGTGCCAGCAGCCAAGACAACTACGAGCAGTACTTC	CASSQDNYEQYF
NA	TRBJ1-2	TRBV6-5	NA	TGTGCCAGCAGTTACTCGTATCCCGTAGCTAACTATGGCTACACCTTC	CASSYSYPVANYGYTF
NA	TRBJ1-1	TRBV14	NA	TGTGCCAGCAGCCAAGCGGAGGGTGGTGAAGCTTTCTTT	CASSQAEGGEAFF